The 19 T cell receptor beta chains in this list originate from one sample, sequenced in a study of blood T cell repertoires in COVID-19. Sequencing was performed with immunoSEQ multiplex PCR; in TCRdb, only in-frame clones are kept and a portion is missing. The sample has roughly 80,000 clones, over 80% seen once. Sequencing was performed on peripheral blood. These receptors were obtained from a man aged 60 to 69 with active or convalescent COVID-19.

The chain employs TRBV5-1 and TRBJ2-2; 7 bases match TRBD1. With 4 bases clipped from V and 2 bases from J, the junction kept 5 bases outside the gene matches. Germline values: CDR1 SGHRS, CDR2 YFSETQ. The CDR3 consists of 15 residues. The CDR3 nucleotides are TGCGCCAGCAGCCCCGGGACAGTCAACACCGGGGAGCTGTTTTTT. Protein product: CASSPGTVNTGELFF.

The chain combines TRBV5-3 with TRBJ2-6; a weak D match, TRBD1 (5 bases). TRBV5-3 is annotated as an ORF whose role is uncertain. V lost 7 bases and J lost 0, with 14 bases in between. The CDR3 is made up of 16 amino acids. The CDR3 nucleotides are TGTGCCAGACCCCCCAGGGCCGGCTCTGGGGCCAACGTCCTGACTTTC. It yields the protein CARPPRAGSGANVLTF.

CDR3 amino acids: CASSQAIIGDYEQYF. CDR3 bases: TGCGCCAGCAGCCAAGCCATAATCGGGGACTACGAGCAGTACTTC. This chain joins TRBV4-1 and TRBJ2-7; D is perhaps TRBD2 (5 bases). Per the germline V gene, CDR1 is MGHRA and CDR2 is YSYEKL. This CDR3 has 15 residues. V lost 1 base and J 3 bases, leaving 13 bases between the germline ends.

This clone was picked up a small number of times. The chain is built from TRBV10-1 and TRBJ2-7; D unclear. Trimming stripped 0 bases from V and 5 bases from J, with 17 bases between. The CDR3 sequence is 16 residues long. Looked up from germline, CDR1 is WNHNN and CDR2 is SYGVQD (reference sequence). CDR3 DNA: TGCGCCAGCAGTGAGTCTAACGGCCCGGCGGCGAACGAGCAGTACTTC. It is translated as CASSESNGPAANEQYF.

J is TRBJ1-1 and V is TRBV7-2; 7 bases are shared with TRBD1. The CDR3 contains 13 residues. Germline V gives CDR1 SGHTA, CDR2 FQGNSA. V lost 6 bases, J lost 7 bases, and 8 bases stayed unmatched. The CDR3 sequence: CASRQDRWSEAFF. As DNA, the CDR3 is TGTGCCAGCAGACAGGACAGGTGGAGTGAAGCTTTCTTT.

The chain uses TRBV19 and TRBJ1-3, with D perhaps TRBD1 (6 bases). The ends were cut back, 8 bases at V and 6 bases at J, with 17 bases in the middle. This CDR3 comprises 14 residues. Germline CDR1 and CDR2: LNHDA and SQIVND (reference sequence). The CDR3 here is CASRTAHTSNTIYF. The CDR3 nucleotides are TGTGCCAGTCGGACAGCACATACCTCAAACACCATATATTTT.

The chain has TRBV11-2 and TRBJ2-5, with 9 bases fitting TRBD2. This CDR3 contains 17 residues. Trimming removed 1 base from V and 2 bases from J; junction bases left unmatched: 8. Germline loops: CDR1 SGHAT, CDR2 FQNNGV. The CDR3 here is CASSLGLAGNLQETQYF. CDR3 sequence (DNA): TGTGCCAGCAGCTTAGGGCTAGCGGGGAACCTTCAAGAGACCCAGTACTTC. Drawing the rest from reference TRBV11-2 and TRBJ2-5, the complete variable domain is EAGVAQSPRYKIIEKRQSVAFWCNPISGHATLYWYQQILGQGPKLLIQFQNNGVVDDSQLPKDRFSAERLKGVDSTLKIQPAKLEDSAVYLCASSLGLAGNLQETQYFGPGTRLLVL.

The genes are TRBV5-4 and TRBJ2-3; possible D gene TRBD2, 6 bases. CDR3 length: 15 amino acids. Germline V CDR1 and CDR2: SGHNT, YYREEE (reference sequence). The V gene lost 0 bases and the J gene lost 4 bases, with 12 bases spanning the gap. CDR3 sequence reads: CASSLVRGESDTQYF. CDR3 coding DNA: TGTGCCAGCAGCTTGGTTCGCGGGGAATCAGATACGCAGTATTTT.

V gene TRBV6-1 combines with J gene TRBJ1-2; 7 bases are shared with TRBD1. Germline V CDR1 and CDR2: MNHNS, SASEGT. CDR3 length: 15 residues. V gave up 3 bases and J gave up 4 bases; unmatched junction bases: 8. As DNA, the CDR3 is TGTGCCAGCAGTGATGGAGACAGGGTCGGCTATGGCTACACCTTC. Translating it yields CASSDGDRVGYGYTF.

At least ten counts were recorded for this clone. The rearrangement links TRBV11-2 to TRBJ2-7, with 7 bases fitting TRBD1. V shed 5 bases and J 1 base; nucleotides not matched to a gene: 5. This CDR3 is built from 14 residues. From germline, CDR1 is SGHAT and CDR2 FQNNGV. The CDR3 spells CASSPWDRSYEQYF. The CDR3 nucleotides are TGTGCCAGCAGCCCCTGGGACAGATCCTACGAGCAGTACTTC. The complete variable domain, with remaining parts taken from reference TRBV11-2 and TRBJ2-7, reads EAGVAQSPRYKIIEKRQSVAFWCNPISGHATLYWYQQILGQGPKLLIQFQNNGVVDDSQLPKDRFSAERLKGVDSTLKIQPAKLEDSAVYLCASSPWDRSYEQYFGPGTRLTVT.

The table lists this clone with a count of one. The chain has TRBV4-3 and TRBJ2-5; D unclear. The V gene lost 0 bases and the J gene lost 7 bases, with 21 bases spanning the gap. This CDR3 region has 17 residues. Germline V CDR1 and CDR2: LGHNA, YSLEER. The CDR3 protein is CASSQDFSQARGVTQYF. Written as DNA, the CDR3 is TGCGCCAGCAGCCAAGATTTTAGTCAAGCTAGAGGAGTGACCCAGTACTTC.

CDR3 DNA sequence: TGTGCTAGTGGTCACAGGGGGTATGAGCAGTTCTTC. It is translated as CASGHRGYEQFF. This chain links TRBV12-5 with TRBJ2-1, with 8 bases lining up with TRBD1. V lost 5 bases and J lost 8; bases outside the gene matches: 2. CDR1 LGHNT and CDR2 FRNRAP come from the germline V gene. The CDR3 spans 12 residues. The full variable domain, completed using reference TRBV12-5 and TRBJ2-1, is DARVTQTPRHKVTEMGQEVTMRCQPILGHNTVFWYRQTMMQGLELLAYFRNRAPLDDSGMPKDRFSAEMPDATLATLKIQPSEPRDSAVYFCASGHRGYEQFFGPGTRLTVL.

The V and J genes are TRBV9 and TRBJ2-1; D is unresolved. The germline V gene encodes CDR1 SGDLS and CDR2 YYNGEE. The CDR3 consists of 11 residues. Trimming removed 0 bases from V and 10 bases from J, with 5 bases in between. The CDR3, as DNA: TGTGCCAGCAGCGTAGTTGGCGAGCAGTTCTTC. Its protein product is CASSVVGEQFF.

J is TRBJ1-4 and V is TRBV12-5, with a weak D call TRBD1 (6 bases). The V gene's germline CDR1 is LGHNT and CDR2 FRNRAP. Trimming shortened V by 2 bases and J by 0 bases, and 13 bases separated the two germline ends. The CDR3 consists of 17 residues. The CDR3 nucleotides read TGTGCTAGTGGTTTGCCGTACGGGGGGCCAACTAATGAAAAACTGTTTTTT. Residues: CASGLPYGGPTNEKLFF.

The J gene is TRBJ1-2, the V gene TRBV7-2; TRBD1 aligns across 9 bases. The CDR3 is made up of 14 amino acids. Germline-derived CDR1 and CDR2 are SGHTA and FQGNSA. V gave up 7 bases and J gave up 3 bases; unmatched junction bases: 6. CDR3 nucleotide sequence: TGTGCCAGCACCGTACAGGGGGCGGACTATGGCTACACCTTC. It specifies CASTVQGADYGYTF. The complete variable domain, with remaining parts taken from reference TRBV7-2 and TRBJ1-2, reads GAGVSQSPSNKVTEKGKDVELRCDPISGHTALYWYRQSLGQGLEFLIYFQGNSAPDKSGLPSDRFSAERTGGSVSTLTIQRTQQEDSAVYLCASTVQGADYGYTFGSGTRLTVV.

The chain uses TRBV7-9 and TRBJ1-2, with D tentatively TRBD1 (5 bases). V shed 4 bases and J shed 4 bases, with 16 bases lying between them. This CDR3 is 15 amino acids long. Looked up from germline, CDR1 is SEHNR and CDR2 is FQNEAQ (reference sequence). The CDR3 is CASSSDGGLSYGYTF. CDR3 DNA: TGTGCCAGCAGCTCCGATGGGGGGTTATCCTATGGCTACACCTTC.

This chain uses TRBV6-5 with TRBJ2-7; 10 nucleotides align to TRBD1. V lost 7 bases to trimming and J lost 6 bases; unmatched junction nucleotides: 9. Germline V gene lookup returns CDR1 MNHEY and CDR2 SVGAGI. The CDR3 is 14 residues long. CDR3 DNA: TGTGCCAGCACATCCGGGACAGGGGCCCGCGAGCAGTACTTC. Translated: CASTSGTGAREQYF.

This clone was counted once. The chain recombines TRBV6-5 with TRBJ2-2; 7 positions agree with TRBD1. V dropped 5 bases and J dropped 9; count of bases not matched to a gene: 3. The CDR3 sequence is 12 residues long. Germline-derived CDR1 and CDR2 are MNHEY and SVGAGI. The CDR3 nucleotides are TGTGCCAGCAGTAGAGGGGGCCGGGAGCTGTTTTTT. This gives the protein CASSRGGRELFF.

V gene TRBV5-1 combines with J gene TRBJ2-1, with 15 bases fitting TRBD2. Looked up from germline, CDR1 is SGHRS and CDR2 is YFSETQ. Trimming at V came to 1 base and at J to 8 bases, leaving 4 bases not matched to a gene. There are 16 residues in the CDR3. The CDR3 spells CASSLRGTSGGHEQFF. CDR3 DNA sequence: TGCGCCAGCAGCTTGCGCGGGACTAGCGGGGGGCATGAGCAGTTCTTC.